This T cell receptor beta chain was recovered during a study of Ad26.COV2.S vaccination and SARS-CoV-2 variants. Across the study: Intramuscularly, Ad26.COV2.S was given either once or twice, 56 days apart.

Documented treatment: 15 to 20 received Ad26.COV2.S at low or high dose, single or two shots; 5 received placebo; per-sample allocation not given. Day 63 after the first vaccine or placebo injection was the time point for sampling. Profiling relied on immunoSEQ multiplex PCR, and the TCRdb table lists in-frame clones only, not all of them. The sample records about 480,000 clones, around 88% being singletons. The clonotype originates from a person between 18 and 65 years old who received the Ad26.COV2.S COVID-19 vaccine or a placebo. The sample here was peripheral blood, taken in a trial of Ad26.COV2.S vaccine versus placebo.

In nucleotides, the CDR3 is TGTGCCAGCAGTGGACAGGGGGTAGGAGAGACCCAGTACTTC. Translating gives CASSGQGVGETQYF. The chain employs TRBV7-8 and TRBJ2-5; 10 nucleotides match TRBD1. With 6 bases clipped from V and 4 bases from J, the junction kept 5 bases outside the gene matches. Germline V gene sequence: CDR1 SGHVS, CDR2 FQNEAQ. CDR3 length: 14 residues.